This T cell receptor (beta chain) came from a study of blood T cell repertoires in COVID-19. Overall study: Sources were T cells, B-cell-depleted T cells, or PBMCs; the material itself was cDNA or gDNA.

As originally analysed: Amplification from reference gene primers served as the basis for estimated nucleated cell counts. Using immunoSEQ multiplex PCR, the repertoire was profiled, and TCRdb retains in-frame clones only, with some absent. V and J calls and clone size are as listed in that table; D and trimming were resolved from the DNA. The sample lists under 170,000 clones, about 86% seen once, with more than 3% in the top ten. The clonotype comes from a man aged 65 to 79 with acute or convalescent COVID-19. Specimen: peripheral blood.

The CDR3 region has the DNA TGTGCCAGCAGTTACTTGGGACTCACAGATACGCAGTATTTT. This sequence encodes CASSYLGLTDTQYF. The chain employs TRBV6-2 or TRBV6-3 and TRBJ2-3; D possibly corresponds to TRBD2 (6 bases). CDR1 is MNHEY and CDR2 is SVGEGT in the germline V gene. V was shortened by 1 base and J by 2 bases, with 7 bases between the two germline ends. The CDR3 covers 14 residues.